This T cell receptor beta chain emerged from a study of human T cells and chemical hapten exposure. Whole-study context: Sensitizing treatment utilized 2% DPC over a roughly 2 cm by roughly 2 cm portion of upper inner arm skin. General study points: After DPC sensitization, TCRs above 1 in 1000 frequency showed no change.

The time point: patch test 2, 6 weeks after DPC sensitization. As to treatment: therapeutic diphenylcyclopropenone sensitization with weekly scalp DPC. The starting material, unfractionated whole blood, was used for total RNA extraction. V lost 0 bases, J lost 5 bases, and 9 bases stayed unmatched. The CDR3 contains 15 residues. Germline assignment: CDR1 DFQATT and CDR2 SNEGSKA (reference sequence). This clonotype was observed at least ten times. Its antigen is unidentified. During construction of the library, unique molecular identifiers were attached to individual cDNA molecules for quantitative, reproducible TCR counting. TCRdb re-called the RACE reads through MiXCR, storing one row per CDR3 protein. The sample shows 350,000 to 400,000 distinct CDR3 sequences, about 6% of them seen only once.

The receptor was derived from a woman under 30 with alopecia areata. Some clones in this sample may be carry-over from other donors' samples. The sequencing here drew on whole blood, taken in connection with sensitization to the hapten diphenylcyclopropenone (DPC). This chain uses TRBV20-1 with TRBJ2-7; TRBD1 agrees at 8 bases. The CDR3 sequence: CSARDGAGGIDEQYF. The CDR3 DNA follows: TGCAGTGCTAGAGATGGCGCAGGGGGCATCGACGAGCAGTACTTC.